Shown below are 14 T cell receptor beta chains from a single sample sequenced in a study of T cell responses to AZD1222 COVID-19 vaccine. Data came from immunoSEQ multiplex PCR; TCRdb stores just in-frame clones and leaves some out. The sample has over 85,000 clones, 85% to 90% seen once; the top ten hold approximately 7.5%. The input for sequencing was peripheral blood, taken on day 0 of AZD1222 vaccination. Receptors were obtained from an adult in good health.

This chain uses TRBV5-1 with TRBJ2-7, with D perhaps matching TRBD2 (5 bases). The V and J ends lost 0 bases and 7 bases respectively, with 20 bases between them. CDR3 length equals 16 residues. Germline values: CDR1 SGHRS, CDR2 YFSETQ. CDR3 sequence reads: CASSLGRSQDAGEQYF. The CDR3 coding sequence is TGCGCCAGCAGCTTGGGGAGGAGCCAGGACGCCGGGGAGCAGTACTTC.

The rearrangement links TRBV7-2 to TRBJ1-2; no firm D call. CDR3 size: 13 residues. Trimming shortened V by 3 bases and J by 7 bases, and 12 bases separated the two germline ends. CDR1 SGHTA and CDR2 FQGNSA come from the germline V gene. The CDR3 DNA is TGTGCCAGCAGCTTTTACACCAATCCTGGCTACACCTTC. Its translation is CASSFYTNPGYTF.

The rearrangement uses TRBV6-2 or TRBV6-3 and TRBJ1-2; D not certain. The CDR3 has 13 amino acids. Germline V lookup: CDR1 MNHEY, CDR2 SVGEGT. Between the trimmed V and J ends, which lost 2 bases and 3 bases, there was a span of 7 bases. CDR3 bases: TGTGCCAGCAGTTACCGCCATTACTATGGCTACACCTTC. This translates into CASSYRHYYGYTF.

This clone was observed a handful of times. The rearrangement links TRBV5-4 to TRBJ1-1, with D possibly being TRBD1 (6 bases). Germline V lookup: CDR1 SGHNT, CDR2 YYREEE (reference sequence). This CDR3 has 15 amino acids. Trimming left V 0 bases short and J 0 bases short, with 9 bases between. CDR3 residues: CASSLDSGVNTEAFF. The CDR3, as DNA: TGTGCCAGCAGCTTGGATTCAGGGGTGAACACTGAAGCTTTCTTT.

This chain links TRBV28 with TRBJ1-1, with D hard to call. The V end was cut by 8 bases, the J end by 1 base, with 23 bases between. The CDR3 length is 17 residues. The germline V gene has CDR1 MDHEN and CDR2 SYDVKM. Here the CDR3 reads CASLVSGSSTWNTEAFF. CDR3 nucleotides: TGTGCCAGCCTAGTCTCGGGCTCCTCGACTTGGAACACTGAAGCTTTCTTT.

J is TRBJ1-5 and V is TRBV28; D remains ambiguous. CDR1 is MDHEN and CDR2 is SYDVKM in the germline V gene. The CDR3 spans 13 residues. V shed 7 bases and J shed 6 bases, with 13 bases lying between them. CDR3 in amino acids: CASTLSPGQPQHF. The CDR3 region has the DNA TGTGCCAGCACCCTCTCCCCGGGTCAGCCCCAGCATTTT.

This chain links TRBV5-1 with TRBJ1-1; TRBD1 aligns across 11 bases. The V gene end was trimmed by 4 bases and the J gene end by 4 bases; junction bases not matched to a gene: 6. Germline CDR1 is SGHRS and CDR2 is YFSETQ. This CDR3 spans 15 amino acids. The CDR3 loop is CASSPGQGALTEAFF. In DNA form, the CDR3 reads TGCGCCAGCAGCCCCGGACAGGGGGCTCTCACTGAAGCTTTCTTT.

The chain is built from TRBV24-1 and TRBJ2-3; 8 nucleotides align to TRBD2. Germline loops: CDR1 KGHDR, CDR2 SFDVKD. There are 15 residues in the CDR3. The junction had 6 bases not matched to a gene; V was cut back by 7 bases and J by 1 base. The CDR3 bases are TGTGCCACCAGGGGAGCGGGAGCCGGCACAGATACGCAGTATTTT. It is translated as CATRGAGAGTDTQYF.

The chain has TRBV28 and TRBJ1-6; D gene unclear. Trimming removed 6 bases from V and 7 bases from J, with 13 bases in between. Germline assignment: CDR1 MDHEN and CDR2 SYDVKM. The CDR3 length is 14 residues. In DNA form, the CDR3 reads TGTGCCAGCAGCACTAATACGGGAAATTCACCCCTCCACTTT. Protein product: CASSTNTGNSPLHF.

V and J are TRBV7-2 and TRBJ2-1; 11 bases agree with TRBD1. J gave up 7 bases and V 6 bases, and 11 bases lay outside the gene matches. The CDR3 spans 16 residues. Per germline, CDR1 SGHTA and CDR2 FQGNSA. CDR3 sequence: CASSPAGTGGRNEQFF. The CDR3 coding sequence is TGTGCCAGCAGTCCGGCCGGGACAGGGGGTCGGAATGAGCAGTTCTTC.

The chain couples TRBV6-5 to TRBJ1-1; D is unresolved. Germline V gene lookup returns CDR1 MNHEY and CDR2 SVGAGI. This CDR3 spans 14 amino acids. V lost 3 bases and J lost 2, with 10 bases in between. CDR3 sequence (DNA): TGTGCCAGCAGTTATTACGGGCAAAACACTGAAGCTTTCTTT. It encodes CASSYYGQNTEAFF.

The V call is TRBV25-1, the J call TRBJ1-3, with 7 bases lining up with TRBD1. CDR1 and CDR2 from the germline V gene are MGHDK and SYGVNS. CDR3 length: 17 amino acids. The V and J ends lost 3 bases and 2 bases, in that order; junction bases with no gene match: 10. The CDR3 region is CASSDERGTVAGNTIYF. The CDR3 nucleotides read TGTGCCAGCAGTGACGAAAGGGGGACAGTAGCTGGAAACACCATATATTTT. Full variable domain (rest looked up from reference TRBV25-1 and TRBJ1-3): EADIYQTPRYLVIGTGKKITLECSQTMGHDKMYWYQQDPGMELHLIHYSYGVNSTEKGDLSSESTVSRIRTEHFPLTLESARPSHTSQYLCASSDERGTVAGNTIYFGEGSWLTVV.

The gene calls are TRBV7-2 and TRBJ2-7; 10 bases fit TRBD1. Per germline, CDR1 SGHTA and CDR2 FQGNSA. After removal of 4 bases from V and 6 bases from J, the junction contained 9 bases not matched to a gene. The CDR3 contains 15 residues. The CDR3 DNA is TGTGCCAGCAGCTCCCGACAGGGGGCGACGGCCGAGCAGTACTTC. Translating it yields CASSSRQGATAEQYF.

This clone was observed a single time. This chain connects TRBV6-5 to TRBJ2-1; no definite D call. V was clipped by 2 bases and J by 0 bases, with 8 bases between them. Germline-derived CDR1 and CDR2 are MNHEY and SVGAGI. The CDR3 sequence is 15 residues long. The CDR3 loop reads CASSYDGSSYNEQFF. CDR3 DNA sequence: TGTGCCAGCAGTTACGACGGATCCTCCTACAATGAGCAGTTCTTC.